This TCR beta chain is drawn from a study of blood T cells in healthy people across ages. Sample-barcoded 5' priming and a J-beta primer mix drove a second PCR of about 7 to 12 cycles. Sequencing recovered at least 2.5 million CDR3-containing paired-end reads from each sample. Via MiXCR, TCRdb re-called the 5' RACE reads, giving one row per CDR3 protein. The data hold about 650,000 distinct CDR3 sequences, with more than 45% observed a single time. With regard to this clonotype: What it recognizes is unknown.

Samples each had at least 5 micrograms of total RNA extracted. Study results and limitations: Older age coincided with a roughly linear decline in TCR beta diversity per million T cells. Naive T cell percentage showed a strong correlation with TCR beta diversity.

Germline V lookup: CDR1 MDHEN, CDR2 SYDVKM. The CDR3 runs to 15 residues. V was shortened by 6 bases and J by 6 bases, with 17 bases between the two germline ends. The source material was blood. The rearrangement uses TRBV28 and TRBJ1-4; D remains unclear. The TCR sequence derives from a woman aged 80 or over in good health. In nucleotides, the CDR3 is TGTGCCAGCAGCTCGACCGGCGGACTGGATGAAAAACTGTTTTTT. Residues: CASSSTGGLDEKLFF.